The source of this TCR beta chain is a study of cytomegalovirus exposure and HLA in healthy donors. Germline V gene data show CDR1 as LNHDA and CDR2 as SQIVND (reference sequence). V dropped 5 bases and J dropped 4 bases, with 12 bases sitting between them. This CDR3 has 14 amino acids. Use of 60 Vbeta and 13 Jbeta primers characterized the PCR. The protocol was immunoSEQ multiplex PCR, while the TCRdb copy is restricted to in-frame clones and leaves out a portion. The sample shows roughly 180,000 clones, 75% to 90% of them seen only once. Turning to this clone: Since the CDR3 does not end with the conserved phenylalanine or tryptophan, this likely comes from a read error.

The gene calls are TRBV19 and TRBJ1-3; the D gene is possibly TRBD1 (5 bases). Specimen: PBMCs. This TCR was recovered from a man aged 18-30 years in good health and CMV-seropositive. The CDR3 bases are TGTGCCAGTAGTCTCAGGGTGCTCGGAAACACCATATATTCT. As protein: CASSLRVLGNTIYS.